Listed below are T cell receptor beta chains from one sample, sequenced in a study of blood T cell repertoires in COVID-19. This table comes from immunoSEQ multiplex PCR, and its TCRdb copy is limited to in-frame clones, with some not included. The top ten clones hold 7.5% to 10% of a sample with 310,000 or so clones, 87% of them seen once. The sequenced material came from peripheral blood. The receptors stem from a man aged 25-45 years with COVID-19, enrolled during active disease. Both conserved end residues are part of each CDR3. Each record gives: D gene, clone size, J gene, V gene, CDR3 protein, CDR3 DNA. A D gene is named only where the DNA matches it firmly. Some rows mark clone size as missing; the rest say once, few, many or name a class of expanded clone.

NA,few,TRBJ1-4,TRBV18,CASSPLRNEKLFF,TGTGCCAGCTCACCCCTGCGTAATGAAAAACTGTTTTTT
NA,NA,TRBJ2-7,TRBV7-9,CASSFSEGDHEQYF,TGTGCCAGCAGCTTTTCAGAGGGCGACCACGAGCAGTACTTC
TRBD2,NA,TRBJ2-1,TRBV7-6,CASSLGAGGYNEQFF,TGTGCCAGCAGCTTAGGAGCGGGAGGGTACAATGAGCAGTTCTTC
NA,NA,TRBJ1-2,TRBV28,CASSLADSTYGYTF,TGTGCCAGCAGTTTAGCGGACAGCACCTATGGCTACACCTTC
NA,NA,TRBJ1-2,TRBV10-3,CAIRPQGLNYGYTF,TGTGCCATCAGGCCCCAGGGGTTAAACTATGGCTACACCTTC
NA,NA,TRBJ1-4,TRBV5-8,CASRAGPEEWEKLFF,TGTGCCAGCAGGGCCGGCCCCGAGGAGTGGGAAAAACTGTTTTTT
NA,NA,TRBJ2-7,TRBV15,CATSRDPGSYEQYF,TGTGCCACCAGCAGAGATCCGGGATCCTACGAGCAGTACTTC
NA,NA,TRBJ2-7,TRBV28,CASSFLGTISYEQYF,TGTGCCAGCAGTTTTTTGGGGACAATATCCTACGAGCAGTACTTC
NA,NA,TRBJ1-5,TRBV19,CASSIRGTGNNQPQHF,TGTGCCAGTAGTATAAGAGGCACAGGGAACAATCAGCCCCAGCATTTT
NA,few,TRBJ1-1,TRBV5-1,CASSPIRTDMNTEAFF,TGCGCCAGCAGCCCCATAAGGACAGACATGAACACTGAAGCTTTCTTT
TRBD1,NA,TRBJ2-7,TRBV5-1,CASSLAGGDYEQYF,TGCGCCAGCAGCTTGGCAGGGGGCGACTACGAGCAGTACTTC
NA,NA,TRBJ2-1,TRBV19,CASLRTVSGSNEQFF,TGTGCCAGTCTACGGACAGTTTCGGGATCCAATGAGCAGTTCTTC
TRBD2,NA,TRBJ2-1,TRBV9,CASSVGSGGTNEQFF,TGTGCCAGCAGCGTAGGTAGCGGGGGTACAAATGAGCAGTTCTTC
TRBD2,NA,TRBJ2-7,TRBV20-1,CSASDPGLGTYEQYF,TGCAGTGCTAGTGATCCGGGACTAGGGACATACGAGCAGTACTTC
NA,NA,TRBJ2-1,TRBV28,CASSLNSGPYNEQFF,TGTGCCAGCAGTTTAAATAGCGGCCCCTACAATGAGCAGTTCTTC
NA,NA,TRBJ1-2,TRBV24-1,CATGQANYGYTF,TGTGCCACGGGGCAAGCTAACTATGGCTACACCTTC